The clone carrying this TCR beta chain was counted between two and nine times. Its antigen remains unidentified. Hyperthyroidism of Graves' type that showed no ophthalmopathy progression within 18 months was stable. The hyperthyroidism patients had all been newly diagnosed, and their disease duration was under 2 months. Their ages ranged from 18 to 65 years. V shed 7 bases, J shed 5 bases, and the junction held 11 bases outside the gene matches. CDR1 is LNHDA, CDR2 SQIVND, per germline (reference sequence). CDR3 length equals 16 residues. This specimen belongs to a study of T cells in Graves' hyperthyroidism and ophthalmopathy. Across the whole study: Peripheral blood collection took place at initial diagnosis, before any treatment.

Findings of the study overall: Patients with ophthalmopathy were separated from those with stable hyperthyroidism by a 13 V-J model.

From RNA transcripts, TCR beta CDR3 regions were amplified. Primed by the HTBI set, a first-round RT-PCR was run on the TCR CDR3. TCRdb analysed the multiplex PCR reads with MiXCR anew, one entry per CDR3 protein. The sample holds some 510,000 distinct CDR3 sequences, roughly 20% seen once. The sequence derives from a man aged 18 to 30 with Graves' hyperthyroidism. What was sequenced was blood. This chain links TRBV19 with TRBJ1-6; 7 nucleotides agree with TRBD1. CDR3 bases: TGTGCCAGTAACCTTGGAGGGGGCGCCCATAATTCACCCCTCCACTTT. It is translated as CASNLGGGAHNSPLHF. The variable domain in full, completed from reference TRBV19 and TRBJ1-6, reads DGGITQSPKYLFRKEGQNVTLSCEQNLNHDAMYWYRQDPGQGLRLIYYSQIVNDFQKGDIAEGYSVSREKKESFPLTVTSAQKNPTAFYLCASNLGGGAHNSPLHFGNGTRLTVT.